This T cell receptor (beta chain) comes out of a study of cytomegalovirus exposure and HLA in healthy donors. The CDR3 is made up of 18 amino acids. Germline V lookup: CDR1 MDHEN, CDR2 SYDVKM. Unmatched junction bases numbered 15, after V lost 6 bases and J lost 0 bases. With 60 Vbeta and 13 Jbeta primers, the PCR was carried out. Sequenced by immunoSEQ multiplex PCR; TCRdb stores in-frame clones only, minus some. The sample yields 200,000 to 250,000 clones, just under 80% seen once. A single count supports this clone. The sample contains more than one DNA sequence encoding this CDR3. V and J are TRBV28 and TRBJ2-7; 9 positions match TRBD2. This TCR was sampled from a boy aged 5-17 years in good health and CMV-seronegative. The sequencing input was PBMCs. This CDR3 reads CASSLRRLAGPSSYEQYF. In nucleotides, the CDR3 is TGTGCCAGCAGCTTAAGGAGGCTAGCGGGGCCCAGCTCCTACGAGCAGTACTTC.